This TCR beta chain was identified in a study of cytomegalovirus exposure and HLA in healthy donors. Trimming removed 0 bases from V and 1 base from J, with 7 bases in between. CDR3 length: 13 residues. The germline V gene encodes CDR1 GTSNPN and CDR2 SVGIG (reference sequence). In regard to this clone: Its antigen is as yet unknown.

General study results and limits: It was taken for granted in presence/absence analyses that sequencing depth across donors was roughly uniform.

13 Jbeta primers and 60 Vbeta primers were used for the PCR. This table comes from immunoSEQ multiplex PCR, and its TCRdb copy is limited to in-frame clones, with some not included. In the table there are 100,000 or so clones, around 80% of which are singletons. The clonotype comes from a female donor in good health and CMV-seropositive. The V gene is TRBV30, the J gene TRBJ2-7; D gene ambiguous. The sample was PBMCs. CDR3 protein: CAWSVQISYEQYF. In DNA, the CDR3 is TGTGCCTGGAGTGTACAAATTTCCTACGAGCAGTACTTC.